Each of the 12 T cell receptor beta chains below was sequenced from the same sample in a study of early T cells in non-severe SARS-CoV-2 infection (dated by TCRdb to the early 2020s). The library was obtained by 5' RACE. TCRdb lists the instrument as NextSeq 500. TCRdb's own reprocessing of the public reads used fastp at Q25 and MiXCR and kept productive beta chains. Rows merge per CDR3 protein into single entries with the most common DNA and genes. The sample data list approximately 90,000 distinct CDR3 sequences, and around 10% of these were observed just once. Of the sample, 4.7% is held by the ten largest clones. Material: whole blood, obtained at baseline. The receptors originated from an adult who was a healthcare worker with PCR-confirmed SARS-CoV-2 infection or an uninfected control (not recorded which).

This clonotype turned up a few times. The gene calls are TRBV27 and TRBJ2-3, with 8 bases fitting TRBD1. Germline CDR1 is MNHEY and CDR2 is SMNVEV (reference sequence). The CDR3 is 17 residues long. Germline trimming cut 3 bases from V and 1 base from J; bases unmatched to any gene: 9. This chain's CDR3 is CASSLIGRGRGTDTQYF. DNA of the CDR3: TGTGCCAGCAGTTTGATCGGCAGGGGGCGCGGCACAGATACGCAGTATTTT.

In this sample, this clonotype turned up a few times. The chain links TRBV5-5 to TRBJ2-7; D might be TRBD2 (6 bases). CDR1 is SGHKS, CDR2 YYEKEE, per germline (reference sequence). The CDR3 has 14 amino acids. Trimming stripped 4 bases from V and 7 bases from J, with 18 bases between. The CDR3 sequence: CASSTSWRDEEQYF. The CDR3 region has the DNA TGTGCCAGCAGCACTTCTTGGCGGGATGAAGAGCAGTACTTC.

This clonotype was observed many times. V and J are TRBV11-2 and TRBJ2-7, with 9 bases matching TRBD2. The length of the CDR3 is 14 residues. The germline CDR1 and CDR2 sequences are SGHAT and FQNNGV. Trimming took 5 bases from V and 3 from J; bases not matched to a gene: 5. The CDR3 DNA sequence: TGTGCCAGCAGCCAGATGCGGGGGGGCTACGAGCAGTACTTC. This encodes CASSQMRGGYEQYF. Combining the CDR3 with reference TRBV11-2 and TRBJ2-7 gives the whole variable domain EAGVAQSPRYKIIEKRQSVAFWCNPISGHATLYWYQQILGQGPKLLIQFQNNGVVDDSQLPKDRFSAERLKGVDSTLKIQPAKLEDSAVYLCASSQMRGGYEQYFGPGTRLTVT.

This clonotype was picked up a small number of times. The chain couples TRBV24-1 to TRBJ1-2; D unclear. Germline V gene sequence: CDR1 KGHDR, CDR2 SFDVKD. The CDR3 sequence is 13 residues long. V was trimmed by 3 bases and J by 4 bases, leaving 8 bases between them. The CDR3 spells CATSDGLRYGYTF. The CDR3, as DNA: TGTGCCACCAGTGATGGCCTCCGCTATGGCTACACCTTC.

In its sample, this clonotype was seen many times. The chain has TRBV12-3 or TRBV12-4 and TRBJ2-1; D may be TRBD2 (5 bases). The CDR3 runs to 14 residues. Trimming removed 5 bases from V and 0 bases from J, with 8 bases in between. DNA of the CDR3: TGTGCCAGCAGTCAGCGGAGCTCCTACAATGAGCAGTTCTTC. Amino acids: CASSQRSSYNEQFF.

There are a few counts of this clonotype. CDR3 nucleotide sequence: TGCGCCAGCAGTGCAGACTCCTTAGGGAATCAGCCCCAGCATTTT. Translating it yields CASSADSLGNQPQHF. The V gene is TRBV10-2, the J gene TRBJ1-5; D is undetermined. The CDR3 has 15 amino acids. V was clipped by 4 bases and J by 4 bases, with 14 bases between them. CDR1 and CDR2 (germline): WSHSY, SAAADI.

This chain joins TRBV12-3 or TRBV12-4 and TRBJ2-5, with D maybe TRBD1 (6 bases). Trimming shortened V by 6 bases and J by 2 bases, and 16 bases separated the two germline ends. The CDR3 is 15 amino acids. The CDR3: CASSPTEGTQETQYF. DNA of the CDR3: TGTGCCAGCAGCCCCACAGAAGGGACACAAGAGACCCAGTACTTC.

This clonotype has at least ten counts. The V and J genes are TRBV29-1 and TRBJ2-1, with D perhaps TRBD1 (6 bases). The CDR3 runs to 12 residues. Germline V gene lookup returns CDR1 SQVTM and CDR2 ANQGSEA. Trimming stripped 7 bases from V and 1 base from J, with 8 bases between. The CDR3 nucleotides are TGCAGCGGAGGGGGTTCCTACAATGAGCAGTTCTTC. This translates into CSGGGSYNEQFF.

This clonotype appeared a few times. A junction end diverges from the germline sequence, so it may reflect a read error. The V call is TRBV3-1, the J call TRBJ2-7; D not resolved. The CDR3 extends over 12 amino acids. In germline, CDR1 is LGHDT, CDR2 YNNKEL (reference sequence). Here the CDR3 DNA reads TGTGCCACCAGCCATGGTAGGAGCGAGCAGTACTTC. Translation: CATSHGRSEQYF.

The gene calls are TRBV6-1 and TRBJ2-2; D is possibly TRBD2 (5 bases). This CDR3 spans 14 amino acids. Trimming removed 7 bases at V and 3 bases at J, with 12 bases between. The germline V gene encodes CDR1 MNHNS and CDR2 SASEGT. The CDR3 region is CASTSSGYTGELFF. The CDR3, as DNA: TGTGCCAGCACTTCATCGGGATACACCGGGGAGCTGTTTTTT.

The V gene is TRBV4-2, the J gene TRBJ1-1, with D unclear. Germline CDR1 reads LGHNA; CDR2 reads YNFKEQ. The ends were cut back, 0 bases at V and 8 bases at J, with 10 bases in the middle. CDR3 length: 13 amino acids. CDR3 in amino acids: CASSQDPWGEAFF. The CDR3 DNA reads TGTGCCAGCAGCCAAGATCCGTGGGGAGAAGCTTTCTTT.

There are a few counts of this clonotype. This sequence joins TRBV13 and TRBJ2-1; 9 bases align to TRBD1. The CDR3 contains 20 residues. V was clipped by 4 bases and J by 4 bases; unmatched bases: 20. Per germline, CDR1 PRHDT and CDR2 FYEKMQ (reference sequence). The CDR3 loop reads CASSSSVPGQGQGQYNEQFF. The CDR3 nucleotides are TGTGCCAGCAGCTCATCGGTCCCGGGACAGGGTCAGGGCCAATACAATGAGCAGTTCTTC.